The 13 T cell receptor beta chains given below trace back to one sample, sequenced in a study of beta chain features in type 1 diabetes. Reverse transcription of all isolated RNA meant that expressed TCRB transcripts were sequenced. Sequencing was performed with immunoSEQ multiplex PCR; in TCRdb, only in-frame clones are kept and a portion is missing. The sample holds about 320,000 clones, 14% seen once. Material: central memory CD4+ T cells from blood. These receptors came from a man aged 25 to 45 in good health.

Only a few counts were recorded for this clone. The chain is built from TRBV6-6 and TRBJ2-2, with unresolved D. The germline gives CDR1 MNHNY, CDR2 SVGAGI (reference sequence). The CDR3 has 13 residues. V shed 4 bases and J shed 5 bases, with 8 bases lying between them. CDR3 nucleotides: TGTGCCAGCAGTTTCCCCGGGACCGGGGAGCTGTTTTTT. It specifies CASSFPGTGELFF.

This clone was counted at least ten times. V and J are TRBV7-2 and TRBJ2-7; TRBD2 matches at 7 bases. The J segment lost 6 bases and the V segment lost 4 bases, leaving 9 bases of the junction unmatched. CDR1 SGHTA and CDR2 FQGNSA come from the germline V gene. This CDR3 has 14 residues. The CDR3 reads CASSSGFTGGEQYF. CDR3 DNA sequence: TGTGCCAGCAGCTCGGGTTTCACGGGAGGCGAGCAGTACTTC.

The chain employs TRBV7-7 and TRBJ2-7, with TRBD2 matching 7 bases. V lost 6 bases and J lost 5; bases outside the gene matches: 1. CDR3 length equals 11 residues. Looked up from germline, CDR1 is SSHAT and CDR2 is FNYEAQ (reference sequence). The CDR3 DNA reads as TGTGCCAGCAGTGGGAGGGACGAGCAGTACTTC. The encoded protein is CASSGRDEQYF.

This clone was observed a few times. The J gene is TRBJ2-5, the V gene TRBV11-3; TRBD2 matches at 7 bases. The germline V gene encodes CDR1 SGHNT and CDR2 YENEEA. J was trimmed by 9 bases and V by 2 bases; bases with no gene match: 3. The CDR3 length is 12 residues. This CDR3 is CASSLSGTAQYF. The CDR3 nucleotides read TGTGCCAGCAGCTTAAGCGGGACGGCCCAGTACTTC.

The CDR3 sequence: CASSLVSTGLNIQYF. Here the CDR3 DNA reads TGTGCCAGCAGCTTAGTTTCGACGGGTTTAAACATTCAGTACTTC. The chain combines TRBV11-2 with TRBJ2-4; no clear D. Germline V gene data show CDR1 as SGHAT and CDR2 as FQNNGV. The CDR3 runs 15 residues. Trimming took off 1 base at V and 6 bases at J, with 13 bases between the two ends.

This chain connects TRBV6-5 to TRBJ2-1; 8 bases map to TRBD2. CDR1 MNHEY and CDR2 SVGAGI come from the germline V gene. Losses at the gene ends were 10 bases for V and 0 bases for J; bases not matched to a gene: 2. The CDR3 is 13 residues long. This CDR3 reads CATGRASYNEQFF. The CDR3 DNA reads as TGTGCCACCGGGAGGGCCTCCTACAATGAGCAGTTCTTC.

This clone was counted ten times or more. The chain has TRBV7-9 and TRBJ2-1; no clear D. Trimming stripped 7 bases from V and 4 bases from J, with 17 bases between. In germline, CDR1 is SEHNR, CDR2 FQNEAQ (reference sequence). This CDR3 contains 15 residues. The CDR3 region is CASTKYIHVYNEQFF. The CDR3 bases are TGTGCCAGCACTAAATACATACACGTTTACAATGAGCAGTTCTTC.

This clone has a handful of counts. V gene TRBV29-1 combines with J gene TRBJ1-4; D uncertain. The CDR3 runs 14 residues. From germline, CDR1 is SQVTM and CDR2 ANQGSEA. V was pared by 6 bases and J by 10 bases, with 21 bases between. The CDR3 bases are TGCAGCGTCCAGGATGTTCCCCTGGTCGGAAAACTGTTTTTT. It is translated as CSVQDVPLVGKLFF. Based on the CDR3 plus reference TRBV29-1 and TRBJ1-4, the full variable domain is SAVISQKPSRDICQRGTSLTIQCQVDSQVTMMFWYRQQPGQSLTLIATANQGSEATYESGFVIDKFPISRPNLTFSTLTVSNMSPEDSSIYLCSVQDVPLVGKLFFGSGTQLSVL.

The table lists this clone with a few counts. The rearrangement joins TRBV2 to TRBJ2-1; D gene ambiguous. CDR1 is SNHLY, CDR2 FYNNEI, per germline. The V gene lost 2 bases and the J gene lost 12 bases, with 20 bases spanning the gap. This CDR3 is built from 15 residues. In DNA, the CDR3 is TGTGCCAGCAGTGAATGGTCGTCCTTTTCATTTGGGCAGTTCTTC. The encoded protein is CASSEWSSFSFGQFF. Looking up the rest from reference TRBV2 and TRBJ2-1 gives the full variable domain: EPEVTQTPSHQVTQMGQEVILRCVPISNHLYFYWYRQILGQKVEFLVSFYNNEISEKSEIFDDQFSVERPDGSNFTLKIRSTKLEDSAMYFCASSEWSSFSFGQFFGPGTRLTVL.

CDR3: CASREQGPGHQPQHF. The CDR3 coding sequence is TGTGCCAGCAGAGAACAGGGCCCGGGCCATCAGCCCCAGCATTTT. This sequence joins TRBV2 and TRBJ1-5; possible D gene TRBD1, 6 bases. This CDR3 region has 15 residues. Between the trimmed V and J ends, which lost 6 bases and 5 bases, there was a span of 17 bases. CDR1 SNHLY and CDR2 FYNNEI come from the germline V gene.

The chain couples TRBV6-1 to TRBJ1-1; D call uncertain. The V gene lost 4 bases and the J gene lost 0 bases, with 12 bases spanning the gap. The germline V gene encodes CDR1 MNHNS and CDR2 SASEGT. The CDR3 contains 15 residues. CDR3 amino acids: CASSVEVRLNTEAFF. In DNA, the CDR3 is TGTGCCAGCAGTGTAGAGGTGAGATTGAACACTGAAGCTTTCTTT.

This clone showed up just a few times. The V and J genes are TRBV25-1 and TRBJ2-2; D is undetermined. Germline-derived CDR1 and CDR2 are MGHDK and SYGVNS. V was cut by 6 bases and J by 6 bases, with 5 bases left in between. The CDR3 is made up of 11 amino acids. This chain's CDR3 is CASRTAGELFF. CDR3 coding DNA: TGTGCCAGCAGAACCGCCGGGGAGCTGTTTTTT.

This clone was observed a few times. J is TRBJ1-4 and V is TRBV6-1, with D uncertain. Trimming removed 4 bases at V and 7 bases at J, with 13 bases between. The CDR3 loop spans 14 amino acids. Germline loops: CDR1 MNHNS, CDR2 SASEGT. The CDR3 nucleotides read TGTGCCAGCAGTGTTTCGCTTGCCCCTGAAAAACTGTTTTTT. Its protein is CASSVSLAPEKLFF.